The rows below give T cell receptor beta chains drawn from one sample of a study of cytotoxic CD8 clonotypes in ibrutinib-treated CLL. The protocol was immunoSEQ multiplex PCR, while the TCRdb copy is restricted to in-frame clones and leaves out a portion. The top ten hold under 50% of the sample, which has 24,000 or so clones, 65% to 80% seen once. The material sequenced was PBMCs, taken after 12 months of ibrutinib treatment. Receptor source: a human donor with chronic lymphocytic leukemia. The CDR3 runs from the conserved cysteine through the conserved F or W. D genes are given only for firm matches. For some rows the clone size is stated as once, few or many, or as a class when expanded; others skip it.

.,TRBJ1-5,TRBD1,TRBV27,TGTGCCAGTCCTCCCCCGGACAGGAGGAATCAGCCCCAGCATTTT,CASPPPDRRNQPQHF
.,TRBJ1-1,.,TRBV4-1,TGCGCCAGCAGCCCGGTACAGGGTTGGAACACTGAAGCTTTCTTT,CASSPVQGWNTEAFF
few,TRBJ2-1,.,TRBV4-3,TGCGCCAGCAGCCACCAGGCCATAGACAATGAGCAGTTCTTC,CASSHQAIDNEQFF
few,TRBJ2-1,.,TRBV2,TGTGCCAGCAGGAGCGCTAGTAAAGATGAGCAGTTCTTC,CASRSASKDEQFF
.,TRBJ1-1,TRBD1,TRBV6-6,TGTGCCAGCAGCTGGGACAGGGGGTTGCGGGGGAGTGAAGCTTTCTTT,CASSWDRGLRGSEAFF
once,TRBJ1-1,.,TRBV19,TGTGCCAGTAGTATCATTGGTCATCCCGACACTGAAGCTTTCTTT,CASSIIGHPDTEAFF
.,TRBJ1-5,.,TRBV7-2,TGTGCCAGCACCCGCTCCCGGGGCTACAATCAGCCCCAGCATTTT,CASTRSRGYNQPQHF
.,TRBJ1-5,.,TRBV7-9,TGTGCCAGCAGCAAAGAGGGGCCCCAGCATTTT,CASSKEGPQHF
.,TRBJ2-2,.,TRBV19,TGTGCCAGTACCATTTCTGCGTACGGGGAGCTGTTTTTT,CASTISAYGELFF
once,TRBJ2-5,TRBD2,TRBV7-2,TGTGCCAGCAAGGCGGGGGGGCCGACGGAGACCCAGTACTTC,CASKAGGPTETQYF
.,TRBJ1-5,.,TRBV10-3,TGTGCCATCAGTGATGAGGGAAGGAGCAATCAGCCCCAGCATTTT,CAISDEGRSNQPQHF
.,TRBJ1-2,.,TRBV23-1,TGCGCCAGCAGTCTACCGGGGGGCACTAACTATGGCTACACCTTC,CASSLPGGTNYGYTF
.,TRBJ2-1,TRBD2,TRBV28,TGTGCCAGCAGTCCCTATAGAACTAGCGGGGGGGCAAATGAGCAGTTCTTC,CASSPYRTSGGANEQFF
.,TRBJ1-1,TRBD1,TRBV9,TGTGCCAGCAGCCCTCGACAGGGGTGGGACACTGAAGCTTTCTTT,CASSPRQGWDTEAFF
.,TRBJ2-7,.,TRBV6-5,TGTGCCAGCCAGCCGGGCGAGTTCTCCTACGAGCAGTACTTC,CASQPGEFSYEQYF
few,TRBJ1-5,TRBD1,TRBV19,TGTGCCAGTAGTTTTCGGACAGGCGGCCAGCCCCAGCATTTT,CASSFRTGGQPQHF
.,TRBJ2-5,.,TRBV5-1,TGCGCCAGCAGCTTGGAGGAGACCCAGTACTTC,CASSLEETQYF
few,TRBJ2-7,.,TRBV18,TGTGCCAGCTCACCTGGTTACAGGGACGAGCAGTACTTC,CASSPGYRDEQYF
.,TRBJ2-1,TRBD2,TRBV6-6,TGTGCCAGCAGTCGACTAGCGGGGGACTACAATGAGCAGTTCTTC,CASSRLAGDYNEQFF
many,TRBJ2-7,TRBD1,TRBV6-1,TGTGCCAGCAGTCTCCGGACAGGGATCGACGAGCAGTACTTC,CASSLRTGIDEQYF
.,TRBJ1-4,TRBD1,TRBV11-2,TGTGCCAGCAGCGTTAGACAGGGACGGATTGAAAAACTGTTTTTT,CASSVRQGRIEKLFF
few,TRBJ1-3,.,TRBV7-2,TGTGCCAGCAGCTTTGGGCGGAGATCTGGAAACACCATATATTTT,CASSFGRRSGNTIYF
.,TRBJ2-5,.,TRBV7-2,TGTGCCAGCAGCTTAGCTGAGGCGGGTGGGTACCAAGAGACCCAGTACTTC,CASSLAEAGGYQETQYF
.,TRBJ2-3,.,TRBV5-1,TGCGCCAGCAGCTTCCAGTCTAGCACAGATACGCAGTATTTT,CASSFQSSTDTQYF
.,TRBJ1-2,TRBD1,TRBV7-2,TGTGCCAGCAGCGTAGCCCCAGGGACAGGGTACTATGGCTACACCTTC,CASSVAPGTGYYGYTF
once,TRBJ2-2,.,TRBV30,TGTGCCTGGAGTGTACTGGGGTCCGGGGAGCTGTTTTTT,CAWSVLGSGELFF
.,TRBJ2-3,.,TRBV5-1,TGCGCCAGCAGGGCACAAGTACACAGTGCAGATACGCAGTATTTT,CASRAQVHSADTQYF
.,TRBJ2-7,TRBD2,TRBV27,TGTGCCAGCAGACCTAGCGGGGGGCCTTCCTACGAGCAGTACTTC,CASRPSGGPSYEQYF
few,TRBJ1-5,TRBD1,TRBV27,TGTGCCAGCAGCCCCCGGGACAGGGACCAGCCCCAGCATTTT,CASSPRDRDQPQHF
once,TRBJ2-2,.,TRBV5-1,TGCGCCAGCAGCTTGGATACAGGGAACACCGGGGAGCTGTTTTTT,CASSLDTGNTGELFF
.,TRBJ2-3,TRBD2,TRBV29-1,TGCAGCGTTGGCGGGGGGCGGGGCACAGATACGCAGTATTTT,CSVGGGRGTDTQYF
few,TRBJ2-4,.,TRBV27,TGTGCCAGCAGTTTGGGGACAGCCAAAAACATTCAGTACTTC,CASSLGTAKNIQYF
.,TRBJ1-5,TRBD1,TRBV6-5,TGTGCCAGCAGTCCACCGGGAGGGGGCAAGCCCCAGCATTTT,CASSPPGGGKPQHF
once,TRBJ2-5,TRBD1,TRBV11-2,TGTGCCAGCAGCCGAAGGGACAGGGTACAAGAGACCCAGTACTTC,CASSRRDRVQETQYF
.,TRBJ1-5,.,TRBV4-3,TGCGCCAGCAGCCTTCGCACGGGGTCCCATCAGCCCCAGCATTTT,CASSLRTGSHQPQHF
.,TRBJ1-5,.,TRBV2,TGTGCCAGCAGTGAACAGGGGTCCAATCAGCCCCAGCATTTT,CASSEQGSNQPQHF
.,TRBJ2-7,TRBD1,TRBV19,TGTGCCAGTAGTATAACAGGGGGCATTTACGAGCAGTACTTC,CASSITGGIYEQYF
.,TRBJ2-5,TRBD2,TRBV11-2,TGTGCCAGCAGCTTCCTAGCGGCTCAAACCCAGTACTTC,CASSFLAAQTQYF
.,TRBJ1-5,.,TRBV2,TGTGCCAGCAGTGATGGGGGTCAGCCCCAGCATTTT,CASSDGGQPQHF
medium-sized,TRBJ1-2,.,TRBV30,TGTGCCTGGAGGACAGCAGGAGGGGGCTACACCTTC,CAWRTAGGGYTF
.,TRBJ1-5,TRBD1,TRBV19,TGTGCCAGTAGTATTCGACAGGGGTACGGAGACCAGCCCCAGCATTTT,CASSIRQGYGDQPQHF
.,TRBJ1-6,.,TRBV4-1,TGCGCCAGCAGCAGGGGTACGAGCTCCTATAATTCACCCCTCCACTTT,CASSRGTSSYNSPLHF
.,TRBJ2-7,TRBD1,TRBV5-1,TGCGCCAGCAGCCCAGGACAGGGTGAAAGCGAGCAGTACTTC,CASSPGQGESEQYF
.,TRBJ1-5,TRBD1,TRBV7-2,TGTGCCAGCAGCTTAGAGGGGGCACAGCCCCAGCATTTT,CASSLEGAQPQHF
.,TRBJ2-1,.,TRBV4-2,TGTGCCAGCAGCCAAGACGCATACAATGAGCAGTTCTTC,CASSQDAYNEQFF
.,TRBJ2-7,TRBD1,TRBV14,TGTGCCAGCAGCCACTCCGGGACAGGGAGCCACGAGCAGTACTTC,CASSHSGTGSHEQYF
once,TRBJ1-4,.,TRBV7-2,TGTGCCAGCAGCCCAGGTTTCGCAACTAATGAAAAACTGTTTTTT,CASSPGFATNEKLFF
.,TRBJ2-7,TRBD1,TRBV5-1,TGCGCCAGCAGCTTCCAAATAAACAGGGGGCTCTACGAGCAGTACTTC,CASSFQINRGLYEQYF
.,TRBJ1-6,.,TRBV4-1,TGCGCCAGCAGCCAGGAGATGCCCGGGCACGGCGGCTCACCCCTCCACTTT,CASSQEMPGHGGSPLHF
few,TRBJ1-2,.,TRBV9,TGTGCCAGCAGCGTAGCGATAGGCGCCGCCTATGGCTACACCTTC,CASSVAIGAAYGYTF
.,TRBJ1-2,.,TRBV5-1,TGCGCCAGCAGCCCTCAACAGGGCTCTTCCTATGGCTACACCTTC,CASSPQQGSSYGYTF
.,TRBJ2-3,.,TRBV10-1,TGCGCCAGCAGCCGGGACAACACAGATACGCAGTATTTT,CASSRDNTDTQYF
once,TRBJ1-5,.,TRBV7-9,TGTGCCAGCACCGGACGGGGCGATCAGCCCCAGCATTTT,CASTGRGDQPQHF
.,TRBJ2-7,.,TRBV19,TGTGCCAGTAGTATTGGGCGGTCCTACGAGCAGTACTTC,CASSIGRSYEQYF
.,TRBJ1-2,.,TRBV5-1,TGCGCCAGCAGCCGGGACAACCTCTATGGCTACACCTTC,CASSRDNLYGYTF
.,TRBJ2-3,TRBD1,TRBV18,TGTGCCAGCTCATCTGGCCCAGGACAGGGCTTTAAAGATACGCAGTATTTT,CASSSGPGQGFKDTQYF
few,TRBJ2-7,.,TRBV4-1,TGCGCCAGCAGCCAAGGGACAGTTTACGAGCAGTACTTC,CASSQGTVYEQYF
.,TRBJ2-5,.,TRBV9,TGTGCCAGCAGCATTCGACCGTACCAAGAGACCCAGTACTTC,CASSIRPYQETQYF
.,TRBJ1-1,TRBD1,TRBV2,TGTGCCAGCAGGCCCAGGGGGGACACTGAAGCTTTCTTT,CASRPRGDTEAFF
.,TRBJ1-2,.,TRBV6-6,TGTGCCACTACAAGGGAGGGAAGCGGCTACACCTTC,CATTREGSGYTF